These 16 T cell receptor beta chains were sequenced from one sample in a study of control samples from healthy donors and cancer patients. Measured with immunoSEQ multiplex PCR; TCRdb has only the in-frame clones, and not every one. The table lists approximately 180,000 clones, about nine tenths of them singletons, with 2% to 2.5% in the top ten. Source material: blood. These receptors were obtained from a woman aged 40 to 50 in good health.

The table lists this clone with a count of one. The V call is TRBV6-1, the J call TRBJ1-5; D ambiguous. This CDR3 comprises 14 residues. Trimming cost V 3 bases and J 5 bases, with 11 bases left between them. Germline CDR1 reads MNHNS; CDR2 reads SASEGT. CDR3 coding DNA: TGTGCCAGCAGTGAGGCGGGGAGGTATCAGCCCCAGCATTTT. Residues: CASSEAGRYQPQHF.

This clone was counted between two and nine times. V gene TRBV5-4 combines with J gene TRBJ2-7; D tentatively fits TRBD1 or TRBD2 (5 bases each). The CDR3 sequence is 13 residues long. The V gene's germline CDR1 is SGHNT and CDR2 YYREEE (reference sequence). Trimming took 4 bases from V and 2 from J, leaving 10 bases between them. The CDR3 DNA follows: TGTGCCAGCAGCAGGGGAGTCCCCTACGAGCAGTACTTC. It encodes CASSRGVPYEQYF.

The rearrangement links TRBV5-1 to TRBJ1-1; 9 bases match TRBD1. The CDR3 loop spans 15 amino acids. The trim removed 0 bases at V and 4 bases at J, leaving 4 bases unmatched. Germline CDR1 is SGHRS and CDR2 is YFSETQ. CDR3 sequence: CASSLETGGITEAFF. CDR3 in DNA: TGCGCCAGCAGCTTGGAGACAGGGGGAATCACTGAAGCTTTCTTT.

The table lists this clone with a count of one. V and J are TRBV6-6 and TRBJ2-1; D perhaps matches TRBD1 (6 bases). CDR1 is MNHNY, CDR2 SVGAGI, per germline (reference sequence). V was shortened by 2 bases and J by 0 bases, with 11 bases between the two germline ends. The CDR3 extends over 16 amino acids. The CDR3 DNA is TGTGCCAGCAGTTACGGGGGACAAAGCTCCTACAATGAGCAGTTCTTC. It yields the protein CASSYGGQSSYNEQFF.

The V call is TRBV4-2, the J call TRBJ2-5; 7 bases agree with TRBD2. V lost 1 base, J lost 1 base, and 6 bases stayed unmatched. Germline V CDR1 and CDR2: LGHNA, YNFKEQ. This CDR3 has 16 amino acids. The CDR3 reads CASSQAKTGGQETQYF. DNA of the CDR3: TGTGCCAGCAGCCAAGCAAAAACGGGGGGCCAAGAGACCCAGTACTTC.

As concerns this clone: Other DNA sequences in this specimen translate into the identical CDR3. The CDR3 DNA is TGTGCCAGCAGTTACACCGCAGGGAGCGAGGCTTTCTTT. This sequence encodes CASSYTAGSEAFF. The J gene is TRBJ1-1, the V gene TRBV6-2 or TRBV6-3; D may be TRBD1 (5 bases). The CDR3 has 13 amino acids. Per the germline V gene, CDR1 is MNHEY and CDR2 is SVGEGT. Trimming removed 2 bases at V and 11 bases at J, with 15 bases between.

This chain links TRBV10-2 with TRBJ2-7; 10 bases are shared with TRBD2. V dropped 4 bases and J dropped 2; count of bases not matched to a gene: 2. This CDR3 has 14 residues. Germline CDR1 reads WSHSY; CDR2 reads SAAADI. Here the CDR3 reads CASSGLAGAYEQYF. In DNA, the CDR3 is TGCGCCAGCAGTGGGCTAGCGGGGGCCTACGAGCAGTACTTC.

V is TRBV6-6 and J is TRBJ1-1; the D is unclear. Germline lookup yields CDR1 MNHNY and CDR2 SVGAGI (reference sequence). Trimming removed 6 bases from V and 1 base from J, with 12 bases in between. The CDR3 has 14 amino acids. The CDR3 region is CASSLRPGNTEAFF. The CDR3 nucleotides are TGTGCCAGCAGCCTTAGACCGGGGAACACTGAAGCTTTCTTT.

The genes are TRBV6-6 and TRBJ1-1; D perhaps matches TRBD1 (6 bases). Germline V CDR1 and CDR2: MNHNY, SVGAGI (reference sequence). V was cut by 3 bases and J by 6 bases, with 14 bases left in between. This CDR3 has 14 amino acids. The CDR3 sequence: CASSYYAGVPEAFF. DNA for the CDR3: TGTGCCAGCAGTTATTACGCAGGGGTGCCTGAAGCTTTCTTT.

CDR3 in DNA: TGTGCCAGCAGCTTACTCGGGGGGCCCCTCGTCGAGCAGTTCTTC. Amino acids: CASSLLGGPLVEQFF. The rearrangement joins TRBV7-2 to TRBJ2-1; a possible D gene is TRBD2 (7 bases). This CDR3 is 15 amino acids long. CDR1 and CDR2 from the germline V gene are SGHTA and FQGNSA. The V and J ends lost 2 bases and 10 bases respectively, with 18 bases between them.

The chain uses TRBV3-1 (or the pseudogene TRBV3-2) and TRBJ2-4; D perhaps matches TRBD2 (6 bases). V was trimmed by 1 base and J by 6 bases, leaving 10 bases between them. Germline CDR1 is LGHDT and CDR2 is YNNKEL (reference sequence). This CDR3 spans 14 amino acids. As DNA, the CDR3 is TGTGCCAGCAGCCAAGGGGGAGCGGGAAACATTCAGTACTTC. Residues: CASSQGGAGNIQYF.

This chain connects TRBV11-2 to TRBJ2-2; 10 nucleotides match TRBD1. This CDR3 has 14 residues. Trimming removed 5 bases from V and 7 bases from J; junction bases left unmatched: 4. From germline, CDR1 is SGHAT and CDR2 FQNNGV. The CDR3 DNA is TGTGCCAGCAGCCGACAGGGGGCAGGCGGGGAGCTGTTTTTT. Amino acid sequence: CASSRQGAGGELFF.

CDR3 protein: CASSLVRGLAGQYF. The CDR3 bases are TGTGCCAGCAGCTTGGTCCGGGGGCTAGCGGGACAGTACTTC. The rearrangement joins TRBV5-6 to TRBJ2-5; TRBD2 agrees at 9 bases. V shed 0 bases, J shed 11 bases, and the junction held 8 bases outside the gene matches. The CDR3 has 14 residues. Germline values: CDR1 SGHDT, CDR2 YYEEEE.

The gene calls are TRBV11-3 and TRBJ1-3; 7 bases line up with TRBD1. V was pared by 4 bases and J by 0 bases, with 3 bases of the junction left unmatched. This CDR3 is 15 amino acids long. Germline V gene sequence: CDR1 SGHNT, CDR2 YENEEA. In DNA, the CDR3 is TGTGCCAGCAGCTCAGGGACAGCCTCTGGAAACACCATATATTTT. Translation: CASSSGTASGNTIYF.

This chain uses TRBV11-2 with TRBJ2-1; no definite D call. The CDR3 loop spans 14 amino acids. The V gene's germline CDR1 is SGHAT and CDR2 FQNNGV. V was trimmed by 5 bases and J by 7 bases, leaving 15 bases between them. The CDR3 DNA reads as TGTGCCAGCAGCGCCCTAGGGCCTCCTAATGAGCAGTTCTTC. Residues: CASSALGPPNEQFF.

This clone has only one observation. The junction does not match germline at one end; this may be a read error. The genes are TRBV4-1 and TRBJ1-1, with D maybe TRBD1 (5 bases). CDR3 size: 15 residues. The germline gives CDR1 MGHRA, CDR2 YSYEKL. The chain's CDR3 is CASSPVVGAEELFLF. In nucleotides, the CDR3 is TGCGCCAGCAGCCCGGTCGTCGGGGCAGAGGAGCTTTTTTTGTTT.